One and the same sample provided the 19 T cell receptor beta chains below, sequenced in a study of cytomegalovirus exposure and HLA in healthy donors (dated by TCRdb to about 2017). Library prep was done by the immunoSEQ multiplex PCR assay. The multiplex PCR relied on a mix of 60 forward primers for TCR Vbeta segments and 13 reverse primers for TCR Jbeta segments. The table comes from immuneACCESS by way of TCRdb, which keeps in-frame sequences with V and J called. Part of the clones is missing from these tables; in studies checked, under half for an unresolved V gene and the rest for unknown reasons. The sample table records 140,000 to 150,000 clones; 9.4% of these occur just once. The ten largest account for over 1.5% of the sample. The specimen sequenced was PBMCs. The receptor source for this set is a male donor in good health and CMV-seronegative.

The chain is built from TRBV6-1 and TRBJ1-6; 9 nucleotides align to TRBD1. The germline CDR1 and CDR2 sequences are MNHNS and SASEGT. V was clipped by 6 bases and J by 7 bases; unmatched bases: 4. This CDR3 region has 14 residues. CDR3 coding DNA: TGTGCCAGCAGGGACGGGACAGGGAATTCACCCCTCCACTTT. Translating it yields CASRDGTGNSPLHF.

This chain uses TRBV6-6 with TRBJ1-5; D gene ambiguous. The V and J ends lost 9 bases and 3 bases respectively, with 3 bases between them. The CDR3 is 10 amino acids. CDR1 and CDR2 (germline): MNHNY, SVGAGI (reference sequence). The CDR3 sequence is CASNNQPQHF. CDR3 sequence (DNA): TGTGCCAGTAACAATCAGCCCCAGCATTTT.

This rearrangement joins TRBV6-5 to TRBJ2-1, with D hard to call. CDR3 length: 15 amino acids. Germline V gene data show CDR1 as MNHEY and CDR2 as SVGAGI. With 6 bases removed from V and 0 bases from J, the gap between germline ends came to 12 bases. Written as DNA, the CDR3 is TGTGCCAGCAGCAAAGCACCGAGCTCCTACAATGAGCAGTTCTTC. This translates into CASSKAPSSYNEQFF.

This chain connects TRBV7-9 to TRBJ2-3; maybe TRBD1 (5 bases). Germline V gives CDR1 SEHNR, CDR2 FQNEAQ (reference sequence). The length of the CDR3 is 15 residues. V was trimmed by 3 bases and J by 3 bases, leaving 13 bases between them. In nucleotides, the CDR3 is TGTGCCAGCAGCTTGACAGCGAGTCCAACAGATACGCAGTATTTT. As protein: CASSLTASPTDTQYF.

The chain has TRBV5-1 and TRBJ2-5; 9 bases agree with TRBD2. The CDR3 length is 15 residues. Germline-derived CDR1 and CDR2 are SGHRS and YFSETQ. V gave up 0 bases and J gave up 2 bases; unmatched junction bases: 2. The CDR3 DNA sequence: TGCGCCAGCAGCTTGGTAGCGGGGGAACAAGAGACCCAGTACTTC. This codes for CASSLVAGEQETQYF.

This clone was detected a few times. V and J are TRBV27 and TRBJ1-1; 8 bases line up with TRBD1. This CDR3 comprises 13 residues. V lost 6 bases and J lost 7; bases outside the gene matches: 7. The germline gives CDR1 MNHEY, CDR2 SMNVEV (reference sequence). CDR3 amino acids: CASRLTGGNEAFF. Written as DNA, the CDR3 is TGTGCCAGCAGACTAACAGGGGGTAATGAAGCTTTCTTT.

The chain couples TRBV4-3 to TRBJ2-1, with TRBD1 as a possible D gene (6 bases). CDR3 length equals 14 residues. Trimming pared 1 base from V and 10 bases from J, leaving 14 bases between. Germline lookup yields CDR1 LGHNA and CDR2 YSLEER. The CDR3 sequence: CASSQARQGWEQFF. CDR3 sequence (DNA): TGCGCCAGCAGCCAAGCCCGCCAGGGGTGGGAGCAGTTCTTC.

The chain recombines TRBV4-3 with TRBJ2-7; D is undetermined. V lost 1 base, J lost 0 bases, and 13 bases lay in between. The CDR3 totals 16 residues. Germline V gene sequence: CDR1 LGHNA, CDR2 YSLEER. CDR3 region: CASSQVYGSSSYEQYF. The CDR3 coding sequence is TGCGCCAGCAGCCAAGTTTACGGGTCAAGCTCCTACGAGCAGTACTTC.

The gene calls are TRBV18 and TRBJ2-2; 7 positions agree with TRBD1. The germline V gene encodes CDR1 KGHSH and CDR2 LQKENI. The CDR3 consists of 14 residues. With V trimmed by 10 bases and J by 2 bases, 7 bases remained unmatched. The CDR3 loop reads CATQGTVNTGELFF. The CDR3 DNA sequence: TGTGCCACCCAGGGGACAGTCAACACCGGGGAGCTGTTTTTT.

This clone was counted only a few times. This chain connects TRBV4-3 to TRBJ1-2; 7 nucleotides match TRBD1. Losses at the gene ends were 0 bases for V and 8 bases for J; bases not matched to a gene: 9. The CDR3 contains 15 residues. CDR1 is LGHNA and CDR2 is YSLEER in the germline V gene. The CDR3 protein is CASSQEWPGGEGYTF. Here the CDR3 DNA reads TGCGCCAGCAGCCAAGAATGGCCAGGGGGAGAGGGCTACACCTTC.

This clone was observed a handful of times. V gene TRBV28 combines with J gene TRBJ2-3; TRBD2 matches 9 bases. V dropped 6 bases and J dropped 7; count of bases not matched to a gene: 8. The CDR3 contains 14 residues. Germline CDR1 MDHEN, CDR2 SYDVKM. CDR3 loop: CASSLSGGGNTQYF. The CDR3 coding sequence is TGTGCCAGCAGCCTTAGCGGGGGCGGGAATACGCAGTATTTT.

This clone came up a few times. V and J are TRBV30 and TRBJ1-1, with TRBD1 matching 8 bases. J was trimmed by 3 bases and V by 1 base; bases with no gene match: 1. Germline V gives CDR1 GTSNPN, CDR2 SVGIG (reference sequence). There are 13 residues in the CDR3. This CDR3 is CAWSGRGHTEAFF. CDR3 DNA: TGTGCCTGGAGTGGCAGGGGGCACACTGAAGCTTTCTTT.

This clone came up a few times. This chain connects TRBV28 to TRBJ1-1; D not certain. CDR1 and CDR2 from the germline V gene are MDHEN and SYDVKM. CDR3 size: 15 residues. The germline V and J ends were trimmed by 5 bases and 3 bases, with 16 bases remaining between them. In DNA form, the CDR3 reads TGTGCCAGCAGTCCCTGGACGGAGAGGGACACTGAAGCTTTCTTT. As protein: CASSPWTERDTEAFF.

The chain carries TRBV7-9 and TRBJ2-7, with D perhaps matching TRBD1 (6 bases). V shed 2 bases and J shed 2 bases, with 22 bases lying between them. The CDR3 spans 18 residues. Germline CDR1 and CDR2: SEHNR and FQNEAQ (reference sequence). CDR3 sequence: CASSLFVSRPGAPYEQYF. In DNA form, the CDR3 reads TGTGCCAGCAGCTTATTCGTCTCTCGGCCAGGGGCGCCCTACGAGCAGTACTTC.

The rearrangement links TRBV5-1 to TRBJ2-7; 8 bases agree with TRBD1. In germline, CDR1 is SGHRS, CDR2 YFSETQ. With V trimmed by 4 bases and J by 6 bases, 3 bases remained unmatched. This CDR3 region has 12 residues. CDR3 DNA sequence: TGCGCCAGCAGCCCAGGGGGCCGCGAGCAGTACTTC. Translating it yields CASSPGGREQYF.

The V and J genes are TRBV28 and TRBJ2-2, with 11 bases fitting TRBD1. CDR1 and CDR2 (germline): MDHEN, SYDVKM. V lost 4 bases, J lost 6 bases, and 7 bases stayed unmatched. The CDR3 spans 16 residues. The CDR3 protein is CASSWRTGGDAGELFF. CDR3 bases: TGTGCCAGCAGTTGGCGGACAGGGGGCGATGCCGGGGAGCTGTTTTTT.

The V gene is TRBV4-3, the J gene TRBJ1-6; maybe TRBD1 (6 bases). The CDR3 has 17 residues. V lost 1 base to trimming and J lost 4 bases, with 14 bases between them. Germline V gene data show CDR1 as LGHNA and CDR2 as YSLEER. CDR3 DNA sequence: TGCGCCAGCAGCCAAGTAGGAACCCAGGGGTATAATTCACCCCTCCACTTT. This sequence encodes CASSQVGTQGYNSPLHF.

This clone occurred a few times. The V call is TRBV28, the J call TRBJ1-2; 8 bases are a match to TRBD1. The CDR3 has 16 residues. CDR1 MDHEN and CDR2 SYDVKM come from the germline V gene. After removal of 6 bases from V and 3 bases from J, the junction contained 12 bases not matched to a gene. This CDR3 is CASSRGRRLLDYGYTF. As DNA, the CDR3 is TGTGCCAGCAGCAGGGGGCGCCGCCTTCTAGACTATGGCTACACCTTC.

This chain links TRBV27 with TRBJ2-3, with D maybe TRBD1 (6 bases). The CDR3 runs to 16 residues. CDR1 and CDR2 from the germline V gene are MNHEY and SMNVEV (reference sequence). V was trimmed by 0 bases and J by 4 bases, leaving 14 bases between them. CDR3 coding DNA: TGTGCCAGCAGTTTATCGGCATCCGAGGGGGCAGATACGCAGTATTTT. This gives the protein CASSLSASEGADTQYF.